Each of the 10 T cell receptor beta chains below was sequenced from the same sample in a study of cytomegalovirus exposure and HLA in healthy donors. TCRdb's table, derived via immunoSEQ multiplex PCR, lists solely in-frame clones and lacks some. The sample consists of 150,000 to 200,000 clones, 87% of them appearing once. The sample consisted of PBMCs. The origin of the receptors is a woman between 25 and 40 years old in good health and CMV-seronegative.

This chain links TRBV5-1 with TRBJ2-3, with D possibly being TRBD2 (6 bases). The CDR3 consists of 15 residues. Germline V lookup: CDR1 SGHRS, CDR2 YFSETQ. V lost 4 bases, J lost 1 base, and 13 bases lay in between. The CDR3 nucleotides are TGCGCCAGCAGCCCGCAGGAGGGTGGCACAGATACGCAGTATTTT. Translated, it gives CASSPQEGGTDTQYF.

The chain joins TRBV4-2 to TRBJ2-6; maybe TRBD1 (5 bases). The V end lost 6 bases, the J end lost 0 bases, and 18 bases lay between the germline ends. Per germline, CDR1 LGHNA and CDR2 YNFKEQ. This CDR3 spans 18 amino acids. This chain's CDR3 is CASRPTDSFPSGANVLTF. The CDR3, as DNA: TGTGCCAGCAGACCCACCGACAGCTTTCCCTCTGGGGCCAACGTCCTGACTTTC.

This chain joins TRBV7-9 and TRBJ2-7; no clear D gene. This CDR3 has 13 residues. In germline, CDR1 is SEHNR, CDR2 FQNEAQ (reference sequence). V dropped 5 bases and J dropped 3 bases, with 11 bases sitting between them. This chain's CDR3 is CASSRQHYYEQYF. CDR3 nucleotide sequence: TGTGCCAGCAGCCGACAACATTACTACGAGCAGTACTTC.

This rearrangement joins TRBV27 to TRBJ1-1; D perhaps matches TRBD1 (5 bases). The CDR3 runs 15 residues. V gave up 5 bases and J gave up 6 bases, with 19 bases separating them. Germline V lookup: CDR1 MNHEY, CDR2 SMNVEV (reference sequence). The CDR3 DNA sequence: TGTGCCAGCAGTAACAGAAATTCAGGGCCTCCTGAAGCTTTCTTT. This sequence encodes CASSNRNSGPPEAFF.

The chain recombines TRBV11-2 with TRBJ2-1; TRBD2 matches at 9 bases. Trimming removed 5 bases from V and 5 bases from J; junction bases left unmatched: 7. Germline V gene data show CDR1 as SGHAT and CDR2 as FQNNGV. This CDR3 spans 15 amino acids. CDR3 nucleotide sequence: TGTGCCAGCAGCGAAACGGGACTAGCTGACAATGAGCAGTTCTTC. Translating gives CASSETGLADNEQFF.

This chain connects TRBV6-5 to TRBJ2-7; 7 positions match TRBD1. Trimming removed 7 bases from V and 3 bases from J; junction bases left unmatched: 12. Germline lookup yields CDR1 MNHEY and CDR2 SVGAGI. CDR3 size: 15 residues. The CDR3 nucleotides are TGTGCCAGCACCAGGGGGACGCGAGGGGTCTACGAGCAGTACTTC. Translation gives CASTRGTRGVYEQYF.

The chain employs TRBV2 and TRBJ2-1; the D gene is possibly TRBD1 (6 bases). Germline CDR1 and CDR2: SNHLY and FYNNEI. The CDR3 loop spans 15 amino acids. With 2 bases removed from V and 3 bases from J, the gap between germline ends came to 11 bases. The CDR3 DNA follows: TGTGCCAGCAGTGAAACAGGGTCTATCTACAATGAGCAGTTCTTC. Protein product: CASSETGSIYNEQFF.

The chain couples TRBV19 to TRBJ1-5, with no clear D. Per the germline V gene, CDR1 is LNHDA and CDR2 is SQIVND (reference sequence). This CDR3 region has 16 residues. The germline V and J ends were trimmed by 4 bases and 4 bases, with 17 bases remaining between them. The CDR3 bases are TGTGCCAGTAGTACCACGGGAGGAGGGCGAAATCAGCCCCAGCATTTT. Protein sequence: CASSTTGGGRNQPQHF. Full variable domain (missing parts from reference TRBV19 and TRBJ1-5): DGGITQSPKYLFRKEGQNVTLSCEQNLNHDAMYWYRQDPGQGLRLIYYSQIVNDFQKGDIAEGYSVSREKKESFPLTVTSAQKNPTAFYLCASSTTGGGRNQPQHFGDGTRLSIL.

The chain recombines TRBV6-1 with TRBJ1-6; TRBD1 agrees at 7 bases. Germline CDR1 is MNHNS and CDR2 is SASEGT. The CDR3 consists of 14 residues. V trimming: 0 bases; J trimming: 7 bases; junction bases outside the gene matches: 0. The DNA of the CDR3 is TGTGCCAGCAGTGAAGCACAGGGGAATTCACCCCTCCACTTT. This gives the protein CASSEAQGNSPLHF.

This clone came up once. The rearrangement links TRBV2 to TRBJ1-1; D not resolved. Trimming removed 4 bases at V and 0 bases at J, with 6 bases between. This CDR3 is built from 13 residues. CDR1 SNHLY and CDR2 FYNNEI come from the germline V gene. CDR3 sequence (DNA): TGTGCCAGCAGTGTGCAGGTGAACACTGAAGCTTTCTTT. It codes for CASSVQVNTEAFF.